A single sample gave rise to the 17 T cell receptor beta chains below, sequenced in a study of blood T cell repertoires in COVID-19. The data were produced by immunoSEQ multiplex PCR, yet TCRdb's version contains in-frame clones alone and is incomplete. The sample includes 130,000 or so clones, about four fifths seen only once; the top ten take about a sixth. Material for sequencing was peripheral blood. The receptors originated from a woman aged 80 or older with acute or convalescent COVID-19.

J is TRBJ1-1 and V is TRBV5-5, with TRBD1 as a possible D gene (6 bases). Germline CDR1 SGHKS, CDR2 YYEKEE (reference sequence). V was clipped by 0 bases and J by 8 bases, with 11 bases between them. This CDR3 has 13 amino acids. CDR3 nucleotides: TGTGCCAGCAGCTTGGCGGACAGACACGAAGCTTTCTTT. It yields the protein CASSLADRHEAFF.

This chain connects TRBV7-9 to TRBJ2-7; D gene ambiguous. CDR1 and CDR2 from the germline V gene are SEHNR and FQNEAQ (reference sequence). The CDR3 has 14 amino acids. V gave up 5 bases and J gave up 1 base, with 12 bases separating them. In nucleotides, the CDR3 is TGTGCCAGCAGCCCGACGACACAATCCTACGAGCAGTACTTC. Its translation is CASSPTTQSYEQYF. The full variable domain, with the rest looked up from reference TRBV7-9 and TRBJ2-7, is DTGVSQNPRHKITKRGQNVTFRCDPISEHNRLYWYRQTLGQGPEFLTYFQNEAQLEKSRLLSDRFSAERPKGSFSTLEIQRTEQGDSAMYLCASSPTTQSYEQYFGPGTRLTVT.

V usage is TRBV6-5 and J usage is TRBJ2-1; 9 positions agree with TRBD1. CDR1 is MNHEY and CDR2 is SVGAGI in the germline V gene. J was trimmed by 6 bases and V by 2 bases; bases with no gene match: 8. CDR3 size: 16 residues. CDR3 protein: CASSYGGDRAGNEQFF. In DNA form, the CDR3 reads TGTGCCAGCAGTTACGGAGGGGACAGGGCGGGCAATGAGCAGTTCTTC.

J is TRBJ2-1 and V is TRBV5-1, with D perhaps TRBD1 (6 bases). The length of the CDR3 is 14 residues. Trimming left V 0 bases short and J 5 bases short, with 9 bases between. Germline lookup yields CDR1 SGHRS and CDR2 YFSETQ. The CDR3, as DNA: TGCGCCAGCAGCTTGGTCAGGGGCAACAATGAGCAGTTCTTC. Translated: CASSLVRGNNEQFF.

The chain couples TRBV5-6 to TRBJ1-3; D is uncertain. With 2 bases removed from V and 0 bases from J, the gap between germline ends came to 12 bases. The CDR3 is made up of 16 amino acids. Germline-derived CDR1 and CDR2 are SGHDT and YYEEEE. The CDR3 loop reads CASSLGHSFSGNTIYF. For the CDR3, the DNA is TGTGCCAGCAGCTTAGGTCACAGTTTCTCTGGAAACACCATATATTTT.

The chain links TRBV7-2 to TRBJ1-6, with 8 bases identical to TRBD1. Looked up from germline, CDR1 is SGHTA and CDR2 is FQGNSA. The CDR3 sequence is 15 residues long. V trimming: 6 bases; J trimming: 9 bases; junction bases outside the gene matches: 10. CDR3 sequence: CASRPRQGQGSPLHF. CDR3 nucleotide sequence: TGTGCCAGCAGACCTAGACAGGGGCAGGGTTCACCCCTCCACTTT. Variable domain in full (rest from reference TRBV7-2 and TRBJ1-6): GAGVSQSPSNKVTEKGKDVELRCDPISGHTALYWYRQSLGQGLEFLIYFQGNSAPDKSGLPSDRFSAERTGGSVSTLTIQRTQQEDSAVYLCASRPRQGQGSPLHFGNGTRLTVT.

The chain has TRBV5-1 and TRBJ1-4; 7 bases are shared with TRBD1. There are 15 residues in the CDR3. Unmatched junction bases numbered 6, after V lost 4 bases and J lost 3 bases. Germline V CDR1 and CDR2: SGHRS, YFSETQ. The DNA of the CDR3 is TGCGCCAGCAGCCCCCAGACAGGGTCTAATGAAAAACTGTTTTTT. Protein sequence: CASSPQTGSNEKLFF.

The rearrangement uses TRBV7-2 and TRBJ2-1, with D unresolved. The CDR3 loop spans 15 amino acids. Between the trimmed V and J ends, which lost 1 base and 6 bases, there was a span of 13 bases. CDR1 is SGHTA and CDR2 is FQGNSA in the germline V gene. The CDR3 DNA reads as TGTGCCAGCAGCTTAGGAACCCTAGGTCGCAATGAGCAGTTCTTC. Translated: CASSLGTLGRNEQFF.

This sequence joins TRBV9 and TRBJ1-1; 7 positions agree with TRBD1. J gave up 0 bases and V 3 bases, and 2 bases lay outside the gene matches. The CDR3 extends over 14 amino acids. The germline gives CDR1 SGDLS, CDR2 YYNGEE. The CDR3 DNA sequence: TGTGCCAGCAGCGAGGGACAGATGAACACTGAAGCTTTCTTT. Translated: CASSEGQMNTEAFF.

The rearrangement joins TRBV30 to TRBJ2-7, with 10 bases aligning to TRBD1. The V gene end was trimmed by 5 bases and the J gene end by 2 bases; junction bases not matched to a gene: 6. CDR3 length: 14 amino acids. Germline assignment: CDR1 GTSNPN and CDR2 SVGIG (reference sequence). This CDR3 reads CAWSSGTGAYEQYF. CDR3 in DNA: TGTGCCTGGTCCTCCGGGACAGGGGCCTACGAGCAGTACTTC. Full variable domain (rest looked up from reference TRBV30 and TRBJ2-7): SQTIHQWPATLVQPVGSPLSLECTVEGTSNPNLYWYRQAAGRGLQLLFYSVGIGQISSEVPQNLSASRPQDRQFILSSKKLLLSDSGFYLCAWSSGTGAYEQYFGPGTRLTVT.

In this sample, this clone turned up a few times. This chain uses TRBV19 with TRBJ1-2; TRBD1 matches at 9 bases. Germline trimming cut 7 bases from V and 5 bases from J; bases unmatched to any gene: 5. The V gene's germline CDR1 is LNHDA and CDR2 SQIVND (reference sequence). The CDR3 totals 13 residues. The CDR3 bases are TGTGCCAGTATTGGGACAGGGTGGTATGGCTACACCTTC. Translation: CASIGTGWYGYTF. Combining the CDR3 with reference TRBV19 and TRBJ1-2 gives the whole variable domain DGGITQSPKYLFRKEGQNVTLSCEQNLNHDAMYWYRQDPGQGLRLIYYSQIVNDFQKGDIAEGYSVSREKKESFPLTVTSAQKNPTAFYLCASIGTGWYGYTFGSGTRLTVV.

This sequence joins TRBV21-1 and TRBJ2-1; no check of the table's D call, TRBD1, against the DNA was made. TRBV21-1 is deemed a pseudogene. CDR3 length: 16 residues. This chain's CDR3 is CASTWTIISFLYEQFF. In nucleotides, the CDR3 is TGTGCCAGCACCTGGACAATCATAAGCTTCTTATATGAGCAGTTCTTC.

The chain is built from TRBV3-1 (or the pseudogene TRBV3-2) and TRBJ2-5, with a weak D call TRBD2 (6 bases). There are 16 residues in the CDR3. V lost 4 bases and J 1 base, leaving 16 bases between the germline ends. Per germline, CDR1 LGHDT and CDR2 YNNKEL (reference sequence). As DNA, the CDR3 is TGTGCCAGCAGCCCGTGGGGACTTAGCTTCCAAGAGACCCAGTACTTC. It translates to CASSPWGLSFQETQYF.

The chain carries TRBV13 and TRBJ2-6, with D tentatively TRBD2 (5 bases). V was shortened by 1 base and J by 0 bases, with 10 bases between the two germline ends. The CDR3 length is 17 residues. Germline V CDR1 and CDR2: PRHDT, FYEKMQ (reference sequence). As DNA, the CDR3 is TGTGCCAGCAGCTTAGTAGTTGGAGGCTCTGGGGCCAACGTCCTGACTTTC. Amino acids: CASSLVVGGSGANVLTF.

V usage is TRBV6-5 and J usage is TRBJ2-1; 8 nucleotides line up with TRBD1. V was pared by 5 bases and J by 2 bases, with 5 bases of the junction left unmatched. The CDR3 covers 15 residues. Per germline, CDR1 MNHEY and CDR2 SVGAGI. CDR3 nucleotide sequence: TGTGCCAGCAGTATTGACAGGGGCACCTACAATGAGCAGTTCTTC. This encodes CASSIDRGTYNEQFF.

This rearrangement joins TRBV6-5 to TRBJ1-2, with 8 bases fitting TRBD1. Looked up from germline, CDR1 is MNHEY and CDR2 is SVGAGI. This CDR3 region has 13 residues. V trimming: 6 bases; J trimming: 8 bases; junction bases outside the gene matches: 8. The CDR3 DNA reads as TGTGCCAGCAGCTGGGACAGGCGTACGGGCTACACCTTC. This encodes CASSWDRRTGYTF.

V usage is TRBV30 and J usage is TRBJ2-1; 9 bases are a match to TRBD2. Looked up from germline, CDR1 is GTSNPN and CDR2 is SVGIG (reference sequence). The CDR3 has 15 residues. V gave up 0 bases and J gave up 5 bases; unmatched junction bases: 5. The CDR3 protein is CAWSVGLAGNNEQFF. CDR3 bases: TGTGCCTGGAGTGTGGGTCTAGCGGGAAACAATGAGCAGTTCTTC.